Presented here are 17 T cell receptor beta chains from one specimen sequenced in a study of cytomegalovirus exposure and HLA in healthy donors (dated by TCRdb to 2015 to 2018). The library was produced with the immunoSEQ multiplex PCR assay. For the multiplex PCR, a mixture combining 60 forward primers for TCR Vbeta segments and 13 reverse primers for TCR Jbeta segments was used. In TCRdb, the immuneACCESS table is reduced to in-frame sequences with V and J assigned. These tables do not hold every clone; where another copy was compared, an unresolved V gene accounts for under half, and the others remain unexplained. The sample has 200,000 to 250,000 clones on record, 85% to 90% of them singletons. In total, the top ten clones hold about 1.2% of the sample. The source material was PBMCs. These receptors came from a human donor in good health.

The chain combines TRBV6-5 with TRBJ2-7, with 9 bases aligning to TRBD2. This CDR3 is 14 amino acids long. Germline V gene data show CDR1 as MNHEY and CDR2 as SVGAGI. After removal of 3 bases from V and 3 bases from J, the junction contained 3 bases not matched to a gene. This CDR3 is CASSYMTSGYEQYF. CDR3 bases: TGTGCCAGCAGTTATATGACTAGCGGCTACGAGCAGTACTTC.

This rearrangement joins TRBV4-2 to TRBJ1-2; 10 nucleotides align to TRBD1. Trimming took 1 base from V and 6 from J; bases not matched to a gene: 14. The CDR3 covers 18 residues. Germline CDR1 and CDR2: LGHNA and YNFKEQ. This CDR3 reads CASSQVTQRGTGANGYTF. The CDR3 region has the DNA TGTGCCAGCAGCCAAGTTACGCAGAGGGGGACAGGGGCAAATGGCTACACCTTC.

CDR3: CASSLRDGRETQYF. The CDR3 nucleotides read TGTGCCAGCAGCTTACGGGACGGGAGAGAGACCCAGTACTTC. J is TRBJ2-5 and V is TRBV7-9; D may be TRBD2 (6 bases). Between the trimmed V and J ends, which lost 2 bases and 4 bases, there was a span of 11 bases. The CDR3 covers 14 residues. Germline values: CDR1 SEHNR, CDR2 FQNEAQ (reference sequence).

The V call is TRBV5-1, the J call TRBJ2-7; 7 bases are shared with TRBD1. Looked up from germline, CDR1 is SGHRS and CDR2 is YFSETQ. V lost 4 bases and J lost 6; bases outside the gene matches: 7. The CDR3 consists of 13 residues. The CDR3 DNA reads TGCGCCAGCAGCACAGGACAGGTACTCGAGCAGTACTTC. Translated: CASSTGQVLEQYF.

The chain couples TRBV18 to TRBJ2-1; 7 nucleotides align to TRBD2. Trimming took 3 bases from V and 5 from J; bases not matched to a gene: 4. The CDR3 is 14 residues long. Germline CDR1 is KGHSH and CDR2 is LQKENI. CDR3 amino acids: CASSPAGVDNEQFF. The CDR3, as DNA: TGTGCCAGCTCACCGGCGGGAGTCGACAATGAGCAGTTCTTC.

This sequence joins TRBV5-4 and TRBJ2-5, with D possibly matching TRBD2 (6 bases). V was trimmed by 4 bases and J by 1 base, leaving 14 bases between them. Germline-derived CDR1 and CDR2 are SGHNT and YYREEE (reference sequence). This CDR3 spans 15 amino acids. The CDR3 bases are TGTGCCAGCAGCCCCTCAGGCGGGGTCCAAGAGACCCAGTACTTC. Translation gives CASSPSGGVQETQYF.

The CDR3, as DNA: TGCGCCAGCAGCCTTAGTATCGACGGGGGCTACGAGCAGTACTTC. It codes for CASSLSIDGGYEQYF. The genes are TRBV4-1 and TRBJ2-7, with a weak D call TRBD2 (6 bases). V was clipped by 4 bases and J by 3 bases, with 16 bases between them. Germline V gene sequence: CDR1 MGHRA, CDR2 YSYEKL. CDR3 length: 15 residues.

The chain employs TRBV6-1 and TRBJ2-5; D unresolved. Germline V CDR1 and CDR2: MNHNS, SASEGT. This CDR3 has 12 residues. The V end was cut by 3 bases, the J end by 0 bases, with 2 bases between. CDR3 loop: CASSDYQETQYF. The CDR3 DNA reads as TGTGCCAGCAGTGACTACCAAGAGACCCAGTACTTC.

CDR3 region: CASSFGEGNEKLFF. The CDR3 DNA reads TGTGCCAGCAGCTTCGGGGAGGGGAATGAAAAACTGTTTTTT. The V call is TRBV7-9, the J call TRBJ1-4; a possible D gene is TRBD1 (5 bases). This CDR3 contains 14 residues. Per germline, CDR1 SEHNR and CDR2 FQNEAQ (reference sequence). Trimming stripped 3 bases from V and 5 bases from J, with 10 bases between. Based on the CDR3 plus reference TRBV7-9 and TRBJ1-4, the full variable domain is DTGVSQNPRHKITKRGQNVTFRCDPISEHNRLYWYRQTLGQGPEFLTYFQNEAQLEKSRLLSDRFSAERPKGSFSTLEIQRTEQGDSAMYLCASSFGEGNEKLFFGSGTQLSVL.

This chain links TRBV28 with TRBJ2-7; 8 bases line up with TRBD2. V lost 2 bases, J lost 2 bases, and 14 bases stayed unmatched. This CDR3 contains 18 residues. Germline lookup yields CDR1 MDHEN and CDR2 SYDVKM. This chain's CDR3 is CASSLRSSGRFPAYEQYF. Written as DNA, the CDR3 is TGTGCCAGCAGTTTACGCTCTAGCGGGCGCTTTCCTGCCTACGAGCAGTACTTC.

This clone was seen only once. This chain joins TRBV29-1 and TRBJ1-1; no clear D gene. The length of the CDR3 is 13 residues. Trimming cost V 6 bases and J 4 bases, with 15 bases left between them. Per germline, CDR1 SQVTM and CDR2 ANQGSEA. In DNA form, the CDR3 reads TGCAGCGTCCAGACCTTTTCGGGCACTGAAGCTTTCTTT. Protein product: CSVQTFSGTEAFF.

V is TRBV7-6 and J is TRBJ2-7; D gene unclear. Looked up from germline, CDR1 is SGHVS and CDR2 is FNYEAQ. V was trimmed by 5 bases and J by 6 bases, leaving 17 bases between them. The CDR3 has 14 amino acids. CDR3 loop: CASSLLLSGSEQYF. The CDR3 bases are TGTGCCAGCAGCCTCTTGCTCTCTGGCTCCGAGCAGTACTTC.

The J gene is TRBJ2-3, the V gene TRBV7-9; TRBD2 matches 8 bases. The CDR3 length is 16 residues. Losses at the gene ends were 0 bases for V and 5 bases for J; bases not matched to a gene: 7. CDR1 SEHNR and CDR2 FQNEAQ come from the germline V gene (reference sequence). The DNA of the CDR3 is TGTGCCAGCAGCTTAGCTCGAGCGGGAGCTTTAGATACGCAGTATTTT. It encodes CASSLARAGALDTQYF.

DNA for the CDR3: TGTGCCAGCAGCTTGGGTGCAGTCTACAATGAGCAGTTCTTC. It specifies CASSLGAVYNEQFF. This sequence joins TRBV5-6 and TRBJ2-1; D is ambiguous. The germline V gene encodes CDR1 SGHDT and CDR2 YYEEEE. This CDR3 spans 14 amino acids. The germline V and J ends were trimmed by 0 bases and 3 bases, with 7 bases remaining between them.

The J gene is TRBJ2-3, the V gene TRBV4-3; D is ambiguous. V shed 0 bases and J shed 3 bases, with 13 bases lying between them. This CDR3 is 16 amino acids long. In germline, CDR1 is LGHNA, CDR2 YSLEER. CDR3 DNA: TGCGCCAGCAGCCAAGATCGGGTTGGTGTGACAGATACGCAGTATTTT. Protein product: CASSQDRVGVTDTQYF.

The CDR3 DNA reads TGTGCCAGCAGCCATCCGGGACAGGGTCACTACGAGCAGTACTTC. Protein product: CASSHPGQGHYEQYF. The chain uses TRBV7-2 and TRBJ2-7, with TRBD1 identical over 9 bases. V dropped 5 bases and J dropped 3; count of bases not matched to a gene: 8. From germline, CDR1 is SGHTA and CDR2 FQGNSA. The CDR3 consists of 15 residues.

The chain couples TRBV5-4 to TRBJ2-1; 7 bases are shared with TRBD1. The CDR3 length is 18 residues. J was trimmed by 10 bases and V by 0 bases; bases with no gene match: 19. Germline CDR1 is SGHNT and CDR2 is YYREEE (reference sequence). The CDR3 DNA is TGTGCCAGCAGCTTGGCCCAAGGACAGGCGGCAAAAATGGGGGAGCAGTTCTTC. Translation: CASSLAQGQAAKMGEQFF.